A selection of T cell receptor beta chains follows, all from one sample in a study of blood T cell repertoires in COVID-19. TCRdb's copy holds only in-frame clones and misses some; the assay was immunoSEQ multiplex PCR. The sample shows 150,000 to 200,000 clones, over 80% of them seen only once. Sequenced: peripheral blood. The receptors come from a woman in her 70s with COVID-19, enrolled during active disease. The CDR3 runs from the conserved cysteine through the conserved F or W. The D gene is left open where the match is weak. Clone size is stated in some rows and not others, as once, few, many or a class when expanded.

j_gene | abundance | v_gene | d_gene | CDR3aa | CDR3nt
TRBJ1-2 | NA | TRBV7-2 | TRBD1 | CASSVDRGLRGYTF | TGTGCCAGCAGCGTTGACAGGGGGCTTAGGGGCTACACCTTC
TRBJ2-3 | NA | TRBV5-1 | NA | CASAFKTDSSTDTQYF | TGCGCCAGCGCATTTAAGACAGATTCTAGCACAGATACGCAGTATTTT
TRBJ2-3 | NA | TRBV3-1/TRBV3-2 | NA | CASSLYSPPGDTQYF | TGTGCCAGCAGCCTATATTCCCCCCCGGGTGATACGCAGTATTTT
TRBJ2-5 | NA | TRBV24-1 | TRBD2 | CATSDFPGLAEETQYF | TGTGCCACCAGTGATTTTCCGGGACTAGCCGAAGAGACCCAGTACTTC
TRBJ1-2 | NA | TRBV5-4 | NA | CASSPDMVDYGYTF | TGTGCCAGCAGCCCGGACATGGTAGACTATGGCTACACCTTC
TRBJ2-3 | NA | TRBV19 | TRBD2 | CGTSLAGGADTQYF | TGTGGTACGTCGCTGGCGGGAGGAGCAGATACGCAGTATTTT
TRBJ2-7 | NA | TRBV19 | TRBD2 | CASSSGTSGSSYEQYF | TGTGCCAGTAGTAGTGGGACTAGCGGGAGTTCTTACGAGCAGTACTTC
TRBJ1-1 | few | TRBV5-6 | NA | CASSFSRGNMNTEAFF | TGTGCCAGCAGCTTCTCCAGGGGTAACATGAACACTGAAGCTTTCTTT
TRBJ1-2 | NA | TRBV12-3/TRBV12-4 | NA | CASRKQGNYGYTF | TGTGCCAGCAGAAAGCAGGGAAACTATGGCTACACCTTC
TRBJ1-6 | NA | TRBV19 | NA | CASSIIRNSPLHF | TGTGCCAGTAGTATTATTCGGAATTCACCCCTCCACTTT
TRBJ2-5 | NA | TRBV19 | TRBD1 | CASSIRRGRGRKETQYF | TGTGCCAGTAGTATCCGACGGGGAAGGGGGCGCAAAGAGACCCAGTACTTC
TRBJ2-7 | NA | TRBV19 | NA | CASAVDLSYEQYF | TGTGCCAGTGCGGTCGATCTAAGCTACGAGCAGTACTTC
TRBJ1-2 | NA | TRBV19 | NA | CASSPFTGGVGGYTF | TGTGCCAGTAGCCCTTTTACTGGGGGGGTCGGCGGCTACACCTTC
TRBJ1-1 | NA | TRBV7-6 | NA | CASSSDYGTLNTEAFF | TGTGCCAGCAGCTCGGATTATGGGACTTTGAACACTGAAGCTTTCTTT
TRBJ2-4 | NA | TRBV5-8 | NA | CASSLGQGYDIQYF | TGTGCCAGCAGCTTGGGTCAGGGTTACGACATTCAGTACTTC
TRBJ1-2 | few | TRBV14 | NA | CASSQDPDSNYGYTF | TGTGCCAGCAGCCAAGATCCCGACAGTAACTATGGCTACACCTTC
TRBJ2-1 | NA | TRBV7-2 | TRBD2 | CASSFGLAGVEQFF | TGTGCCAGCAGCTTCGGCCTAGCGGGAGTTGAGCAGTTCTTC
TRBJ2-2 | NA | TRBV2 | NA | CASRIEGELFF | TGTGCCAGCAGAATAGAAGGGGAGCTGTTTTTT
TRBJ2-1 | NA | TRBV7-2 | NA | CASSLAEEAEQFF | TGTGCCAGCAGCTTAGCGGAGGAGGCTGAGCAGTTCTTC
TRBJ2-2 | NA | TRBV4-1 | NA | CASSQLPGAGELFF | TGCGCCAGCAGCCAGCTGCCAGGGGCCGGGGAGCTGTTTTTT
TRBJ1-5 | NA | TRBV6-5 | NA | CASSRTERGNQPQHF | TGTGCCAGCAGTCGTACCGAAAGGGGAAATCAGCCCCAGCATTTT
TRBJ1-2 | NA | TRBV25-1 | TRBD1 | CASRKTGANGYTF | TGTGCCAGCAGGAAGACAGGGGCAAACGGCTACACCTTC
TRBJ1-1 | few | TRBV4-2 | NA | CASSQDRGGEAFF | TGTGCCAGCAGCCAAGATCGAGGAGGAGAAGCTTTCTTT
TRBJ2-3 | NA | TRBV9 | NA | CASSPPRASADTQYF | TGTGCCAGCAGCCCCCCCAGGGCCAGCGCAGATACGCAGTATTTT